The clone carrying this T cell receptor beta chain was observed a few times. What it binds is not known. Germline V gene lookup returns CDR1 SNHLY and CDR2 FYNNEI. Deletions cut 6 bases from V and 0 bases from J, with 14 bases between. This CDR3 region has 15 residues. The sample is drawn from a study of early T cells in non-severe SARS-CoV-2 infection. The overall study: Sequenced bulk RNA came from whole blood that was unsorted, and chains were unpaired. Overall study results and limits: In VDJdb matching, anti-spike CD8 responses were favored while private and CD4 specificities went missing.

Individually, cDNA molecules had unique molecular identifiers attached to them. TCRdb analysed the 5' RACE reads with MiXCR anew, one entry per CDR3 protein. The sample lists 77,000 or so distinct CDR3 sequences; roughly 14% were seen once. This TCR derives from an adult who was a healthcare worker with PCR-confirmed SARS-CoV-2 infection or an uninfected control (not recorded which). Sequenced here: whole blood, sampled at baseline. The chain employs TRBV2 and TRBJ1-2, with a tentative D call TRBD1 (5 bases). This CDR3 reads CASSPQRGANYGYTF. The CDR3 DNA reads TGTGCCAGCAGCCCTCAACGGGGGGCTAACTATGGCTACACCTTC.